The T cell receptor (beta chain) described here comes from a study of cytomegalovirus exposure and HLA in healthy donors. About this clone itself: Its antigen is still unknown.

PCR was performed using 60 Vbeta and 13 Jbeta primers. Produced via immunoSEQ multiplex PCR; TCRdb's table is partial and in-frame only. Counted here are around 36,000 clones, around 81% occurring once; the ten biggest clones make up approximately 8.5%. Germline V gene lookup returns CDR1 LGHNA and CDR2 YNFKEQ. The CDR3 extends over 15 amino acids. V lost 1 base to trimming and J lost 3 bases, with 11 bases between them. Points from the study as a whole: Within the data, a cluster of highly shared sequence variants was likely a sequencing artifact.

The clonotype was recovered from a woman aged 40 to 49 in good health and CMV-seronegative. The chain carries TRBV4-2 and TRBJ2-3; no definite D call. Input material: PBMCs. For the CDR3, the DNA is TGTGCCAGCAGCCAAGCTTCAACGGGTACAGATACGCAGTATTTT. It is translated as CASSQASTGTDTQYF.